This T cell receptor beta chain was observed in a study of post-analysis software for immune sequencing data. Study overall: Relapsing-remitting, secondary progressive and progressive-relapsing courses of multiple sclerosis were included.

The germline V gene encodes CDR1 LNHNV and CDR2 YYDKDF (reference sequence). CDR3 length equals 16 residues. Trimming cost V 4 bases and J 1 base, with 16 bases left between them. With respect to this clonotype: Its specificity is not known.

Study observations and caveats: Roughly five TRBV segments appeared more often in patients than in controls, and TRBV5-6, TRBV5-1 and TRBV20-1 were among these. Samples prepared in the same batch strongly co-clustered by F measure. Controls significantly exceeded multiple sclerosis patients in normalized Chao1 diversity.

Prepared libraries of TCR beta cDNA carried unique molecular identifiers. Each CDR3 protein is one row after TCRdb ran MiXCR on the PCR reads. The profile shows about 430,000 distinct CDR3 sequences, approximately 42% of them singletons. This TCR came from a girl between 2 and 10 years old with multiple sclerosis. J is TRBJ1-1 and V is TRBV15; D ambiguous. Sequencing was performed on blood. CDR3 region: CATSTDDWTGNTEAFF. CDR3 DNA sequence: TGTGCCACCAGCACGGACGACTGGACGGGGAACACTGAAGCTTTCTTT.